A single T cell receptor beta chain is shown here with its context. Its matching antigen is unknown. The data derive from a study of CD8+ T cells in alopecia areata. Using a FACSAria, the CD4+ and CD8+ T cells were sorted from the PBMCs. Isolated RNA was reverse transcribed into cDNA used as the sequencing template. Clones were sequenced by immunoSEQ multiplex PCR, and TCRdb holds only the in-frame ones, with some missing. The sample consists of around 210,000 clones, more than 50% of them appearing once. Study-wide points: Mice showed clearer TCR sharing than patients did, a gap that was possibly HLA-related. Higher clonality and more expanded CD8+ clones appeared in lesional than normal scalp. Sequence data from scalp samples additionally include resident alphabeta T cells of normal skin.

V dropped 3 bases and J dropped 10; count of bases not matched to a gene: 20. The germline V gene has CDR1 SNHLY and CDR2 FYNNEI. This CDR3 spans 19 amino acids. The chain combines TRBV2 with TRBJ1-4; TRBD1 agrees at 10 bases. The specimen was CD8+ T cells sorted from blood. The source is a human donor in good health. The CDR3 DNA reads TGTGCCAGCAGTGATGGGGGACAGGGGACTTCATATGAAATGGGAAAACTGTTTTTT. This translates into CASSDGGQGTSYEMGKLFF.